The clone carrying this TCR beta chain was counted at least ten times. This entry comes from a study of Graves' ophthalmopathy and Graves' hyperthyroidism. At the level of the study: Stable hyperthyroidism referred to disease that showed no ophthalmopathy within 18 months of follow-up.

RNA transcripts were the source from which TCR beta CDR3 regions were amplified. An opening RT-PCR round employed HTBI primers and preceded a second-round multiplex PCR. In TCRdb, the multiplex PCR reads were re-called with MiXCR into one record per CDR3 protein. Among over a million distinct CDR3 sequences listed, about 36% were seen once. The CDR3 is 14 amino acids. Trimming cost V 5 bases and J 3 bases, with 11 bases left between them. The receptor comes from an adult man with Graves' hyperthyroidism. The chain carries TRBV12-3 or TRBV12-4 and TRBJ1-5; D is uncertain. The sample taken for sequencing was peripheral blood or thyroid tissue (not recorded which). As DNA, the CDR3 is TGTGCCAGCAGTGGTCAGTCCGCCAATCAGCCCCAGCATTTT. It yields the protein CASSGQSANQPQHF.